A selection of T cell receptor beta chains follows, all from one sample in a study of T cell responses to AZD1222 COVID-19 vaccine. Method: immunoSEQ multiplex PCR; TCRdb's copy keeps in-frame clones and lacks some. Of approximately 150,000 clones in the sample, 91% were seen once. The specimen comprised peripheral blood, sampled on day 0 of AZD1222 vaccination. The receptors stem from an adult in good health. Each CDR3 is given with its conserved first and last residue. Clone size, where shown, is once, few, many, or a class for clones that have expanded.

NA,TRBV5-1,CASSEVNYGYTF
NA,TRBV19,CASSIFGGRNTGELFF
once,TRBV7-6,CASSGLAGATGELFF
NA,TRBV29-1,CSVGTSPGELFF
NA,TRBV7-3,CASSPRQGTIGYTF
NA,TRBV11-3,CASSFTGAPYNEQFF
NA,TRBV4-3,CASSHRFGDSSYEQYF
NA,TRBV5-6,CASSAGTDYGYTF
few,TRBV11-2,CASSTSGGEADTQYF
NA,TRBV5-1,CASQGGLASNQPQHF
NA,TRBV5-8,CASSLGPGNYGYTF
NA,TRBV5-5,CASSLRDRGEKLFF
NA,TRBV19,CASSMGRQSVYGYTF
NA,TRBV11-3,CASSSDGTGGRKYF
NA,TRBV11-3,CASSLGGLAGAYEQFF
once,TRBV7-3,CASSPVPGLASDSGANVLTF
NA,TRBV28,CASSSTRASQYF
NA,TRBV18,CASSISSGRTDTQYF
once,TRBV6-5,CASRGSGNQPQHF
NA,TRBV27,CASLGFRDSNSPLHF
few,TRBV4-3,CASSQERGHYEQYF
NA,TRBV7-8,CASSLARAENNEKLFF
NA,TRBV27,CASSEGGQPQHF
NA,TRBV10-1,CANHRDTEAFF
NA,TRBV7-3,CASSLTASSGQGGGNEQFF
NA,TRBV9,CASSLQGLVGQPQHF
NA,TRBV19,CASREPGLSYEKLFF
NA,TRBV2,CASLTNSYNEQFF
NA,TRBV11-3,CASSSQGVTEKLFF
NA,TRBV29-1,CSVGSGGSGEQFF
NA,TRBV28,CASSGSGANVLTF
NA,TRBV19,CASSIVGGTEAFF
NA,TRBV6-2/TRBV6-3,CASSYGRPYEQYF
NA,TRBV10-3,CAISPGQGPTGELFF
many,TRBV5-1,CASSLITDRSGNQPQHF
NA,TRBV3-1/TRBV3-2,CASSSLGGPPTDTQYF
once,TRBV7-2,CASSFQSGGANVLTF
NA,TRBV5-1,CASSWGASEQYF
NA,TRBV11-3,CASSWEETQYF
NA,TRBV6-1,CASSDLAGSTDTQYF
NA,TRBV7-9,CASSLGVTGNTIYF
once,TRBV5-1,CASSLALQGATGNTIYF
NA,TRBV7-9,CASSLIPGEKLFF
NA,TRBV11-2,CASTHGGYNEQFF